Sequencing of this T cell receptor beta chain was carried out in a study of shared clonotypes between healthy human individuals. Sequencing used immunoSEQ multiplex PCR; TCRdb keeps in-frame clones, though not all of them. The sample shows roughly 1.5 million clones, 95% to 99% of them seen only once. The germline V gene has CDR1 SGHDT and CDR2 YYEEEE. The CDR3 loop spans 11 amino acids. Trimming cost V 4 bases and J 7 bases, with 7 bases left between them. Findings and limits, study-wide: Only a few donors were included, so the genetic and exposure-history diversity represented was limited. When naive CD4 clonotypes were compared across four donors, about 5% were shared.

As regards this clone: What it binds is not known.

The clonotype originates from a man aged 25-45 years in good health. Input material: naive CD4+ T cells sorted from blood. Subset: CD45RA+ positively selected. The chain combines TRBV5-6 with TRBJ2-3; D ambiguous. The DNA of the CDR3 is TGTGCCAGCAGCCGCGTTAATACGCAGTATTTT. Its translation: CASSRVNTQYF.